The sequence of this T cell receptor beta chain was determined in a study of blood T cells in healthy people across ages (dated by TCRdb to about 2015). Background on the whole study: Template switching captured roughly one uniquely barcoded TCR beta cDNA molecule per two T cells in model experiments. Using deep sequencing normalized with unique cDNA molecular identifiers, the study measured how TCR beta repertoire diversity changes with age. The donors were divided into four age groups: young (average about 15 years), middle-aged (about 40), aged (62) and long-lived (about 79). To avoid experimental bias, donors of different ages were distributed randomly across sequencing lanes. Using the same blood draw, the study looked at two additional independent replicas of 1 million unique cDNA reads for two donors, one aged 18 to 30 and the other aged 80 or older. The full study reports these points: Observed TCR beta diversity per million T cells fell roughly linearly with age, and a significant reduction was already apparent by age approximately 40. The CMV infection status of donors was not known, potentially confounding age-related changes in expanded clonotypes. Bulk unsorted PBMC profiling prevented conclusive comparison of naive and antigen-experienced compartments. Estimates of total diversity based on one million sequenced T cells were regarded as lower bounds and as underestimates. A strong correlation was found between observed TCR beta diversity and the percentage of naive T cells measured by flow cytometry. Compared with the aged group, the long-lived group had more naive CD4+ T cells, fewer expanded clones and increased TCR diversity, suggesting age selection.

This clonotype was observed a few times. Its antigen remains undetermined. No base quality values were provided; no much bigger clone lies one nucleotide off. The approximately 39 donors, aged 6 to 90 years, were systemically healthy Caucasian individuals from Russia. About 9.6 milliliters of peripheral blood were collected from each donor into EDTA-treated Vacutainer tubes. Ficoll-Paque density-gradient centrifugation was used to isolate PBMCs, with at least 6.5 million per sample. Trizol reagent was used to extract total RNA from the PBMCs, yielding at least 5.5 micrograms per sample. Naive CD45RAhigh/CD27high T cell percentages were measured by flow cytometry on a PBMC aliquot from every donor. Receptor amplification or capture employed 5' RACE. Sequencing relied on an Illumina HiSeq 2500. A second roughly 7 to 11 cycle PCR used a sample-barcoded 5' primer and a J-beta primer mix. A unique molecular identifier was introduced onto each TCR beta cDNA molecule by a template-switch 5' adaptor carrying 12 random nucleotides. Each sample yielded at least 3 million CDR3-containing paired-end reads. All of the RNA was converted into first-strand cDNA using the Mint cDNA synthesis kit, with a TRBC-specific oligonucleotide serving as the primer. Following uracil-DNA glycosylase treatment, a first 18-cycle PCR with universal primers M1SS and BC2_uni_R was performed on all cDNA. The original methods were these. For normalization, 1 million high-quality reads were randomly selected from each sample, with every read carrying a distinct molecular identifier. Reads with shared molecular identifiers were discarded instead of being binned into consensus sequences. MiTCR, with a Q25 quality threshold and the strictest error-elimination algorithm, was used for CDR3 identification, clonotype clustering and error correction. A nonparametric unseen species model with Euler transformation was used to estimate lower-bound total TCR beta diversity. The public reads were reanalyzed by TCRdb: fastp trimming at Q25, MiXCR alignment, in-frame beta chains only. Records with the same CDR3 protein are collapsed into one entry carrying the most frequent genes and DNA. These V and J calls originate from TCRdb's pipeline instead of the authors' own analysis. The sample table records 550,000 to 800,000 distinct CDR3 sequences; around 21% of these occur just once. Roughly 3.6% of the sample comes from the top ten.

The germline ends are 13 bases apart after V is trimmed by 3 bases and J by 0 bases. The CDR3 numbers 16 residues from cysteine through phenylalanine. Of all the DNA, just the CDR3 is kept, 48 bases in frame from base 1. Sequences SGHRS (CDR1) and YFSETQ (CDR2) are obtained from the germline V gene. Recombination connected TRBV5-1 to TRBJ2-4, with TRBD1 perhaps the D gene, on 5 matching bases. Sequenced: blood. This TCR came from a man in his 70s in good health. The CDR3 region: CASSSGHQLAKNIQYF. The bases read TGCGCCAGCAGCTCCGGACATCAACTAGCCAAAAACATTCAGTACTTC.